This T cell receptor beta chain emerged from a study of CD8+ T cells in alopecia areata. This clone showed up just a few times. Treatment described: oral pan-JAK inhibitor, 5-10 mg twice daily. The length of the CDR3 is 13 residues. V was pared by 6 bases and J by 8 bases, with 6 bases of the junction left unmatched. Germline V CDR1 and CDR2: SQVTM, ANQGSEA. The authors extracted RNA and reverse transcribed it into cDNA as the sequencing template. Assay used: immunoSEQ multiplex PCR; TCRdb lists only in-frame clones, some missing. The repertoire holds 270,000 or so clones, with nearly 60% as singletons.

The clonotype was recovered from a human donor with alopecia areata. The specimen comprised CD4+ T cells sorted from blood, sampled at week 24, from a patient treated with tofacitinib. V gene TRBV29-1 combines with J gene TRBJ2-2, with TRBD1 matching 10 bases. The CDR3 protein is CSVRQGAPGELFF. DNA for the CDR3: TGCAGCGTACGACAGGGGGCCCCTGGGGAGCTGTTTTTT.